This T cell receptor beta chain was documented in a study of cytomegalovirus exposure and HLA in healthy donors. Germline V gives CDR1 MGHRA, CDR2 YSYEKL. The CDR3 covers 16 residues. The study ran its PCR with 60 Vbeta and 13 Jbeta primers. Clones were read by immunoSEQ multiplex PCR, and TCRdb kept only the in-frame ones, dropping some. The repertoire holds 85,000 to 100,000 clones, with under 80% as singletons. Of note for this clone: One end of the junction fails to match germline, which may point to a read error.

This sequence joins TRBV4-1 and TRBJ1-1; TRBD1 agrees at 9 bases. This receptor was obtained from a man in his fifties in good health and CMV-seropositive. The sample was PBMCs. DNA of the CDR3: TGCGCCAGCAGCCAGGACGGGACAGGGAGTAACACTGGAGCTTTCTTT. Translating it yields CASSQDGTGSNTGAFF.